A selection of T cell receptor beta chains follows, all from one sample in a study of cytotoxic CD8 clonotypes in ibrutinib-treated CLL. TCRdb's table, derived via immunoSEQ multiplex PCR, lists solely in-frame clones and lacks some. This sample has 300,000 to 350,000 clones, with around four fifths found just once. Sequenced material: PBMCs, taken before ibrutinib treatment. These receptor sequences come from a human donor with chronic lymphocytic leukemia. The CDR3 runs from the conserved cysteine through the conserved F or W. The D gene is left open where the match is weak. Expanded clones are given a class, and other clones once, few, many or no size at all.

abundance,v_gene,d_gene,j_gene,CDR3nt,CDR3aa
.,TRBV7-2,TRBD1,TRBJ2-7,TGTGCCAGCAGCCCCAACCCCGGAGACAGGGCCCACGAGCAGTACTTC,CASSPNPGDRAHEQYF
.,TRBV6-5,.,TRBJ1-5,TGTGCCAGCAGTTACTCGGGGATCAGCAATCAGCCCCAGCATTTT,CASSYSGISNQPQHF
.,TRBV5-4,TRBD2,TRBJ2-7,TGTGCCAGCAGCTTATTTAGCGGGAACAACGAGCAGTACTTC,CASSLFSGNNEQYF
few,TRBV4-2,TRBD1,TRBJ1-2,TGTGCCAGCAGCCAACCCGACAGGGTAGGGTATGGCTACACCTTC,CASSQPDRVGYGYTF
.,TRBV7-6,.,TRBJ2-1,TGTGCCAGCAGTTCACCGGGACGGTCGTCCTACAATGAGCAGTTCTTC,CASSSPGRSSYNEQFF
few,TRBV6-6,.,TRBJ2-3,TGTGCCAGCAGCCGTCCCACAGATACGCAGTATTTT,CASSRPTDTQYF
few,TRBV27,TRBD2,TRBJ2-1,TGTGCCAGCAGGCTGAGGACTAGCGGGATGAGCTATGAGCAGTTCTTC,CASRLRTSGMSYEQFF
.,TRBV7-2,.,TRBJ1-4,TGTGCCAGCAGCACACGCCGTGCAGACGCAACTAATGAAAAACTGTTTTTT,CASSTRRADATNEKLFF
.,TRBV18,.,TRBJ1-5,TGTGCCAGCTCCTCGGACATTACAATCCCATATCAGCCCCAGCATTTT,CASSSDITIPYQPQHF
.,TRBV2,.,TRBJ2-7,TGTGCCAGCAGTGAAACCAGGGGTTACGAGCAGTACTTC,CASSETRGYEQYF
.,TRBV9,.,TRBJ1-1,TGTGCCAGCAGCGTAGGACCCGAAAGTACTGAAGCTTTCTTT,CASSVGPESTEAFF
.,TRBV10-1,.,TRBJ2-5,TGCGCCAGCAGTGAGTCGACCTTCGGGTTCGAGACCCAGTACTTC,CASSESTFGFETQYF
.,TRBV29-1,TRBD2,TRBJ2-1,TGCAGCGCCAGAGCGGGAGGGGGTTTTAATGAGCAGTTCTTC,CSARAGGGFNEQFF
.,TRBV28,.,TRBJ2-1,TGTGCCAGCAGCCCAAAGGGAGGTTGGGACAATGAGCAGTTCTTC,CASSPKGGWDNEQFF
.,TRBV29-1,.,TRBJ1-1,TGCAGCGTTGAGGCTGGGGTAAGAGGGACTGAAGCTTTCTTT,CSVEAGVRGTEAFF
.,TRBV9,TRBD1,TRBJ2-2,TGTGCCAGCAGCAGACCGACAGGGACCGGGGAGCTGTTTTTT,CASSRPTGTGELFF
.,TRBV20-1,.,TRBJ2-5,TGCAGTGCTAGAGATTACACAAGGGGGTACTTC,CSARDYTRGYF
.,TRBV21-1,.,TRBJ2-7,TGTGCCAGCAGCGCGTCTAGCGGGAGCCCCTACGAGCAGTACTTC,CASSASSGSPYEQYF
.,TRBV25-1,.,TRBJ2-7,TGTGCCAGCAGTGAGGGGCTCGAGCAGTACTTC,CASSEGLEQYF
.,TRBV7-7,TRBD1,TRBJ2-5,TGTGCCAGCAGCGTTCAGGGGGTAGAGACCCAGTACTTC,CASSVQGVETQYF
.,TRBV4-1,.,TRBJ1-5,TGCGCCAGCAGCCAAGTGGTTAGGAGCAATCAGCCCCAGCATTTT,CASSQVVRSNQPQHF
.,TRBV30,.,TRBJ2-1,TGTGCCTGGAGTACAAATCAGGTGGAGTTCTTC,CAWSTNQVEFF
.,TRBV5-4,TRBD1,TRBJ2-7,TGTGCCAGCAGCTGGGACAGCTACGAGCAGTACTTC,CASSWDSYEQYF
few,TRBV4-2,.,TRBJ2-7,TGTGCCAGCAGCCAAGATTACAGCGGAACCTCCTACGAGCAGTACTTC,CASSQDYSGTSYEQYF
.,TRBV7-9,TRBD2,TRBJ2-7,TGTGCCAGCAGCTTAGGGACTAGCTCGGGGGAGCAGTACTTC,CASSLGTSSGEQYF
once,TRBV6-5,TRBD2,TRBJ2-7,TGTGCCAGCAGTTACCCAGGACGGGGGGGGCGATACGAGCAGTACTTC,CASSYPGRGGRYEQYF
.,TRBV11-3,.,TRBJ2-7,TGTGCCAGCAGCTTAGAGGCAGGGGATTCCTACGAGCAGTACTTC,CASSLEAGDSYEQYF
.,TRBV5-1,.,TRBJ2-7,TGCGCCAGCAGCTTGGATATGGGCGAGCAGTACTTC,CASSLDMGEQYF
once,TRBV4-3,.,TRBJ1-3,TGCGCCAGCAGCCCCGGTCGAGACTCTGGAAACACCATATATTTT,CASSPGRDSGNTIYF
.,TRBV19,.,TRBJ2-1,TGTGCCAGTAGTATAGGAGGTAGAAGTGAGCAGTTCTTC,CASSIGGRSEQFF
.,TRBV7-9,.,TRBJ1-1,TGTGCCAGCAGCCAAGCCGGACGGGGGAGTAGGGACACTGAAGCTTTCTTT,CASSQAGRGSRDTEAFF
.,TRBV27,.,TRBJ1-1,TGTGCCAGCAGTCCGGCGGACAGACTTGACACTGAAGCTTTCTTT,CASSPADRLDTEAFF
.,TRBV30,.,TRBJ1-2,TGTGCCTGGAGTGATCAGGGGCCGTTAAGAGGCTACACCTTC,CAWSDQGPLRGYTF
.,TRBV7-8,.,TRBJ2-7,TGTGCCAGCAGCTTATCCCTCGACTCCTACGAGCAGTACTTC,CASSLSLDSYEQYF
once,TRBV18,TRBD1,TRBJ2-1,TGTGCCAGCTCACCACTAGGGACAGGGGCTTACAATGAGCAGTTCTTC,CASSPLGTGAYNEQFF
.,TRBV18,TRBD2,TRBJ2-1,TGTGCCAGCTCATCAACCCTAGCGGGAGGGCCCAATGAGCAGTTCTTC,CASSSTLAGGPNEQFF
.,TRBV19,TRBD2,TRBJ2-1,TGTGCCACATCGCGGGAGGGTGTTGTGTTCTTC,CATSREGVVFF
.,TRBV7-9,.,TRBJ2-7,TGTGCCAGCAGCTCCCCGGGGGCTACCTACGAGCAGTACTTC,CASSSPGATYEQYF
.,TRBV4-3,.,TRBJ1-2,TGCGCCAGCAGCCAAAGCACGGGGACGTTCTATGGCTACACCTTC,CASSQSTGTFYGYTF
.,TRBV9,.,TRBJ2-7,TGTGCCAGCAGCGCGGAGGGTAGCGAGCAGTACTTC,CASSAEGSEQYF
.,TRBV27,.,TRBJ1-4,TGTGCCAGCAGTTTTGGAGGGCGCTCAGGTGAAAAACTGTTTTTT,CASSFGGRSGEKLFF